This is a list of T cell receptor beta chains from one sample in a study of CD4 T cells in relation to SARS-CoV-2 and coronaviruses. Sequenced by immunoSEQ multiplex PCR; TCRdb stores in-frame clones only, minus some. The data contain about 37,000 clones, approximately 85% of them seen just once; the ten biggest clones take up approximately 3.1%. Sequencing was performed on memory CD4+ T cells from PBMCs. The receptors here all came from an adult with COVID-19. The CDR3 runs from the conserved cysteine through the conserved F or W. The D gene is left open where the match is weak. Clone size is given for some rows only: seen once, a few or many times, or a class if the clone is expanded.

clone_size: NA; v_call: TRBV7-7; j_call: TRBJ2-1; d_call: TRBD2; cdr3_nt: TGTGCTAGCCAGGCAGCGGGAAGTAATGAGCAGTTCTTC; cdr3_aa: CASQAAGSNEQFF
clone_size: few; v_call: TRBV4-2; j_call: TRBJ2-2; d_call: NA; cdr3_nt: TGTGCCAGCACCTCATATTCGGCCGGGGAGCTGTTTTTT; cdr3_aa: CASTSYSAGELFF
clone_size: NA; v_call: TRBV23-1; j_call: TRBJ2-7; d_call: NA; cdr3_nt: TGCGCCAGCAGTCTGGGGGACCCGAAATCCTACGAGCAGTACTTC; cdr3_aa: CASSLGDPKSYEQYF
clone_size: NA; v_call: TRBV24-1; j_call: TRBJ2-1; d_call: NA; cdr3_nt: TGTGCCACCAGTGACCCCAGCGGAGGAGGGTTCAATGAGCAGTTCTTC; cdr3_aa: CATSDPSGGGFNEQFF
clone_size: NA; v_call: TRBV18; j_call: TRBJ2-5; d_call: NA; cdr3_nt: TGTGCCAGCTCATCGGACCTAAAAGAGACCCAGTACTTC; cdr3_aa: CASSSDLKETQYF
clone_size: NA; v_call: TRBV15; j_call: TRBJ1-3; d_call: NA; cdr3_nt: TGTGCCACCAGCAGAGCAAGGTCAGCTGGAAACACCATATATTTT; cdr3_aa: CATSRARSAGNTIYF
clone_size: NA; v_call: TRBV9; j_call: TRBJ2-2; d_call: TRBD2; cdr3_nt: TGTGCCAGCAGGAGGGGACTAAACACCGGGGAGCTGTTTTTT; cdr3_aa: CASRRGLNTGELFF
clone_size: once; v_call: TRBV9; j_call: TRBJ2-5; d_call: NA; cdr3_nt: TGTGCCAGCAGGAGGGACGTAGGAGAGACCCAGTACTTC; cdr3_aa: CASRRDVGETQYF
clone_size: NA; v_call: TRBV5-1; j_call: TRBJ2-1; d_call: NA; cdr3_nt: TGCGCCAGCAGCAGTGGCGCCGCGGACTACAATGAGCAGTTCTTC; cdr3_aa: CASSSGAADYNEQFF
clone_size: NA; v_call: TRBV3-1/TRBV3-2; j_call: TRBJ2-2; d_call: NA; cdr3_nt: TGTGCCAGCAGCCTTAGGGGCACCGGGGAGCTGTTTTTT; cdr3_aa: CASSLRGTGELFF
clone_size: NA; v_call: TRBV19; j_call: TRBJ1-1; d_call: NA; cdr3_nt: TGTGCCAGTAGTACCGGACTGAACACTGAAGCTTTCTTT; cdr3_aa: CASSTGLNTEAFF
clone_size: NA; v_call: TRBV7-9; j_call: TRBJ2-5; d_call: NA; cdr3_nt: TGTGCCAGCAGCCCGCGGATTAGAGAGCAAGAGACCCAGTACTTC; cdr3_aa: CASSPRIREQETQYF
clone_size: NA; v_call: TRBV5-1; j_call: TRBJ2-2; d_call: NA; cdr3_nt: TGCGCCAGCAGCTTGGGTGGGACTCTCACCGGGGAGCTGTTTTTT; cdr3_aa: CASSLGGTLTGELFF
clone_size: NA; v_call: TRBV28; j_call: TRBJ2-1; d_call: TRBD2; cdr3_nt: TGTGCCAGCACCCCGGGAGGGATCTATGAGCAGTTCTTC; cdr3_aa: CASTPGGIYEQFF
clone_size: NA; v_call: TRBV3-1/TRBV3-2; j_call: TRBJ2-4; d_call: NA; cdr3_nt: TGTGCCAGCAGCCCCACGGCCGGGGGAAGGGACATTCAGTACTTC; cdr3_aa: CASSPTAGGRDIQYF
clone_size: NA; v_call: TRBV10-2; j_call: TRBJ2-4; d_call: NA; cdr3_nt: TGCGCCAGCAGTGCGTCGGGGATCGGCATTCAGTACTTC; cdr3_aa: CASSASGIGIQYF
clone_size: NA; v_call: TRBV7-9; j_call: TRBJ2-3; d_call: NA; cdr3_nt: TGTGCCAGCAGCTTTAGGATCCACACAGATACGCAGTATTTT; cdr3_aa: CASSFRIHTDTQYF
clone_size: NA; v_call: TRBV11-2; j_call: TRBJ2-5; d_call: TRBD1; cdr3_nt: TGTGCCAGCAGCCCACAGGGGGCGGAAGAGACCCAGTACTTC; cdr3_aa: CASSPQGAEETQYF
clone_size: NA; v_call: TRBV19; j_call: TRBJ2-7; d_call: TRBD1; cdr3_nt: TGTGCCAGTAGTAAGCCCCACGGACAGGGGGACTCCTACGAGCAGTACTTC; cdr3_aa: CASSKPHGQGDSYEQYF
clone_size: NA; v_call: TRBV5-1; j_call: TRBJ2-7; d_call: NA; cdr3_nt: TGCGCCAGCAGCTTGGCACGGAGCCCCTACGAGCAGTACTTC; cdr3_aa: CASSLARSPYEQYF
clone_size: once; v_call: TRBV13; j_call: TRBJ2-7; d_call: TRBD2; cdr3_nt: TGTGCCAGCAGCCCAGGGACTAGCGAAGAGCAGTACTTC; cdr3_aa: CASSPGTSEEQYF
clone_size: few; v_call: TRBV19; j_call: TRBJ2-3; d_call: NA; cdr3_nt: TGTGCCAGTAGTGACATAGGACAGAACAGCACAGATACGCAGTATTTT; cdr3_aa: CASSDIGQNSTDTQYF
clone_size: NA; v_call: TRBV11-2; j_call: TRBJ2-3; d_call: NA; cdr3_nt: TGTGCCAGCAGTTTTGGGGCGGACACAGATACGCAGTATTTT; cdr3_aa: CASSFGADTDTQYF
clone_size: NA; v_call: TRBV7-2; j_call: TRBJ2-7; d_call: NA; cdr3_nt: TGTGCCAGCACCCCCCTTGGCGCGGGTTCTTACGAGCAGTACTTC; cdr3_aa: CASTPLGAGSYEQYF
clone_size: NA; v_call: TRBV6-2/TRBV6-3; j_call: TRBJ2-6; d_call: TRBD1; cdr3_nt: TGTGCCAGCAGTTACGTGGTCAGGGGGCCTGGGGCCAACGTCCTGACTTTC; cdr3_aa: CASSYVVRGPGANVLTF
clone_size: NA; v_call: TRBV2; j_call: TRBJ2-5; d_call: NA; cdr3_nt: TGTGCCAGCAGACAGGACCAACCAGACACCCAGTACTTC; cdr3_aa: CASRQDQPDTQYF
clone_size: NA; v_call: TRBV7-8; j_call: TRBJ2-2; d_call: TRBD2; cdr3_nt: TGTGCCAGCAGTCCTCCCCCAGCGGGAGTGACCGGGGAGCTGTTTTTT; cdr3_aa: CASSPPPAGVTGELFF
clone_size: NA; v_call: TRBV5-1; j_call: TRBJ1-5; d_call: NA; cdr3_nt: TGCGCCAGCAGCCTACTAAAGACCGACGAGGGATATAGCAATCAGCCCCAGCATTTT; cdr3_aa: CASSLLKTDEGYSNQPQHF
clone_size: NA; v_call: TRBV11-2; j_call: TRBJ2-7; d_call: TRBD2; cdr3_nt: TGTGCCAGCAGCTTAGATGCAGCGGGAGTCTACGAGCAGTACTTC; cdr3_aa: CASSLDAAGVYEQYF
clone_size: NA; v_call: TRBV19; j_call: TRBJ1-5; d_call: NA; cdr3_nt: TGTGCCAGTCGCAAGGGTGGCGCAGAGAATCAGCCCCAGCATTTT; cdr3_aa: CASRKGGAENQPQHF
clone_size: NA; v_call: TRBV5-5; j_call: TRBJ2-5; d_call: TRBD2; cdr3_nt: TGTGCCAGCAGCTTAGCGGGAGGGGGAGAGACCCAGTACTTC; cdr3_aa: CASSLAGGGETQYF
clone_size: few; v_call: TRBV19; j_call: TRBJ2-1; d_call: NA; cdr3_nt: TGTGCCAGTAGTACGTACAGGGAATCCTACAATGAGCAGTTCTTC; cdr3_aa: CASSTYRESYNEQFF
clone_size: NA; v_call: TRBV2; j_call: TRBJ2-7; d_call: NA; cdr3_nt: TGTGCCAGCAGCGGGGACGGCATCTACGAGCAGTACTTC; cdr3_aa: CASSGDGIYEQYF
clone_size: NA; v_call: TRBV11-2; j_call: TRBJ1-6; d_call: TRBD1; cdr3_nt: TGTGCCAGCAGCTTAGATTTAGGGACAGGGAATTCACCCCTCCACTTT; cdr3_aa: CASSLDLGTGNSPLHF
clone_size: NA; v_call: TRBV10-3; j_call: TRBJ2-1; d_call: TRBD2; cdr3_nt: TGTGCCATCGGCGGGACTAGCGATGATGAGCAGTTCTTC; cdr3_aa: CAIGGTSDDEQFF
clone_size: NA; v_call: TRBV18; j_call: TRBJ1-3; d_call: TRBD1; cdr3_nt: TGTGCCAGCTCACCGTTTAGGGCACAGGGGGCACCGGGAAACACCATATATTTT; cdr3_aa: CASSPFRAQGAPGNTIYF